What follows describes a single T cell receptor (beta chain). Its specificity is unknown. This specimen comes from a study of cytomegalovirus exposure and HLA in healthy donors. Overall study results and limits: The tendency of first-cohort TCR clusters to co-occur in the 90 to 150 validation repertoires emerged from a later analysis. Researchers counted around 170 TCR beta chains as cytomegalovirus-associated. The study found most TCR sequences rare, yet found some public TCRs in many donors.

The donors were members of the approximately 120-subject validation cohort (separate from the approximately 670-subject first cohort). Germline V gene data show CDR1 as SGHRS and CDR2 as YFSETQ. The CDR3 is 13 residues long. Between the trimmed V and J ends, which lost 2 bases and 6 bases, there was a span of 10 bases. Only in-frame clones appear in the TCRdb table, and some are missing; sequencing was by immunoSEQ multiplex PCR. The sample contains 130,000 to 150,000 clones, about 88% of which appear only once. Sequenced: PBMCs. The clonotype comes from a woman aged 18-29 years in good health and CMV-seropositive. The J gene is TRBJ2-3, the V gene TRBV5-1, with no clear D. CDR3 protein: CASSFPGADTQYF. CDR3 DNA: TGCGCCAGCAGCTTTCCCGGAGCGGATACGCAGTATTTT.